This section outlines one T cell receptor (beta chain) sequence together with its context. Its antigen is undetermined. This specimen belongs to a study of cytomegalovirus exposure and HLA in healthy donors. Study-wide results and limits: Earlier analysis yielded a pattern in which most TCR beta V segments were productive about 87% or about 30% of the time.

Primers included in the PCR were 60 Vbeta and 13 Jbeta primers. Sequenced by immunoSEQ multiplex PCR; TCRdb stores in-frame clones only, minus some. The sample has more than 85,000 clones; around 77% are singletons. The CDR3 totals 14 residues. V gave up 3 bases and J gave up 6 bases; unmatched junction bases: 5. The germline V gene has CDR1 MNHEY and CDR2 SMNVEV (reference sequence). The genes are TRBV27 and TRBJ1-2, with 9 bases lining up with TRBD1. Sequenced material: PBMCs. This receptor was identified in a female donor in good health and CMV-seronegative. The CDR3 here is CASSFGDRVDGYTF. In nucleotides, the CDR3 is TGTGCCAGCAGTTTTGGGGACAGGGTGGATGGCTACACCTTC.